This T cell receptor beta chain emerged from a study of blood T cell repertoires in COVID-19. Looking at the study overall: Researchers got acute and convalescent COVID-19 samples from the United States, Italy and Spain. PBMCs, B-cell-depleted T cells, or T cells were the source of the cDNA or gDNA that made up the material.

V gave up 5 bases and J gave up 2 bases, with 6 bases separating them. Germline values: CDR1 SQVTM, CDR2 ANQGSEA. The CDR3 totals 11 residues. In the source study's methods: Reference gene primer amplification gave estimated nucleated cell counts. Some clones are missing from TCRdb's copy, which holds only in-frame ones; the method was immunoSEQ multiplex PCR. The V and J calls and clone size come from that table; D and trimming were worked out from the DNA. The table has about 81,000 clones, 85% seen once. The chain has TRBV29-1 and TRBJ1-2; no clear D gene. The sequencing input was peripheral blood. This TCR was recovered from a woman between 65 and 79 years old with acute or convalescent COVID-19. This chain's CDR3 is CSVTLNYGYTF. DNA of the CDR3: TGCAGCGTTACCCTAAACTATGGCTACACCTTC.